This entry concerns a single TCR beta chain. Its matching antigen is unknown. This entry is derived from a study of cytomegalovirus exposure and HLA in healthy donors. Study-wide context: A subsequent analysis reported that the 120 or so validation repertoires were produced on the same platform that had also been used for the approximately 700 first-cohort repertoires. Whole-study findings and limits: Listed as cytomegalovirus-associated were 150 or so TCR beta chains.

With 2 bases removed from V and 14 bases from J, the gap between germline ends came to 11 bases. CDR3 length equals 11 residues. The germline CDR1 and CDR2 sequences are SGHTA and FQGTGA. Donors came from a validation cohort of 95 to 150 subjects, distinct from the first 666-subject cohort. The repertoire was sequenced with immunoSEQ multiplex PCR; TCRdb's copy has only in-frame clones and lacks some. In the table there are 150,000 to 200,000 clones, around nine tenths of which are singletons. The sequence came from a man younger than 35 in good health and CMV-seropositive. The chain recombines TRBV7-3 with TRBJ2-3; D is unresolved. Sequences were obtained from PBMCs. The CDR3 sequence is CASSLSGSLYF. DNA of the CDR3: TGTGCCAGCAGCTTATCAGGATCCCTGTATTTT.